The clone carrying this T cell receptor (beta chain) was observed at least ten times. The data derive from a study of low-dose radiotherapy and immunotherapy resistance in tumors. Study information: Doses of 0.5 Gy per fraction every 2 weeks, totaling 6.5 Gy, went to Cohort 1. Intravenous ipilimumab 1 mg/kg every six weeks was given with nivolumab 240 mg every two weeks.

Covering alpha and beta chains, TRAV- and TRBV-specific primers were used for the first-strand cDNA. Amplification of TCRs used a constant-region primer and V-primer adapter for around 18 PCR cycles. Each CDR3 protein gets one entry after TCRdb re-called the reads with MiXCR. The table has 85,000 to 95,000 distinct CDR3 sequences, about 20% seen once. This CDR3 region has 15 residues. Germline V gene lookup returns CDR1 SGHNT and CDR2 YYREEE (reference sequence). V gave up 4 bases and J gave up 0 bases; unmatched junction bases: 5. The time point denotes: after trial treatment. Regarding treatment: LDRT plus nivolumab, ipilimumab, low-dose cyclophosphamide and aspirin (RACIN trial). Each patient who was eligible had an advanced solid tumor with no tumor-infiltrating lymphocytes.

This sample comprised PBMCs, obtained after low-dose radiotherapy plus immunotherapy. The receptor was derived from a female donor with ovarian cancer. This chain uses TRBV5-4 with TRBJ2-7, with TRBD1 matching over 9 bases. The CDR3 DNA reads TGTGCCAGCAGCATAGGACAGGGGAGCTCCTACGAGCAGTACTTC. Protein product: CASSIGQGSSYEQYF.